This T cell receptor (beta chain) comes out of a study of tumour-infiltrating T cells in Burkitt lymphoma. At the level of the study: Patients covered every epidemiological subtype of Burkitt lymphoma. Overall and progression-free survival were predicted by productive clonality. Study-wide results and limits: Several public clonotypes recurred in numerous Burkitt lymphoma patients.

For this clone: Its antigen is currently unknown. This sample includes further DNA sequences coding for the same CDR3.

Clones were sequenced by immunoSEQ multiplex PCR, and TCRdb holds only the in-frame ones, with some missing. The table shows more than 700 clones, with approximately 70% occurring only once. This CDR3 has 16 amino acids. Trimming left V 6 bases short and J 0 bases short, with 14 bases between. Germline V gene sequence: CDR1 LNHDA, CDR2 SQIVND (reference sequence). What was sequenced was tumor tissue. The V call is TRBV19, the J call TRBJ2-2; D is perhaps TRBD2 (5 bases). This TCR was sampled from a human donor with Burkitt lymphoma. The CDR3 loop is CASSPRGSANTGELFF. For the CDR3, the DNA is TGTGCCAGTAGCCCCCGGGGTAGCGCGAACACCGGGGAGCTGTTTTTT. Based on the CDR3 plus reference TRBV19 and TRBJ2-2, the full variable domain is DGGITQSPKYLFRKEGQNVTLSCEQNLNHDAMYWYRQDPGQGLRLIYYSQIVNDFQKGDIAEGYSVSREKKESFPLTVTSAQKNPTAFYLCASSPRGSANTGELFFGEGSRLTVL.